This TCR beta chain was profiled in a study of OX40 agonist ivuxolimab in advanced cancers. As for the study in general: From 23 to 79 years was the age range, with a mean of about 54 years, and over 80% were male. Two patients with cutaneous melanoma and one with hepatocellular carcinoma, three in total, showed partial responses.

On this clone itself: The antigen remains unidentified.

Repertoires were generated with immunoSEQ multiplex PCR, while TCRdb's copy carries only in-frame clones and drops some. Of approximately 60,000 clones detected, approximately 82% appear once; the ten largest clones hold roughly 4.9%. The study, taken as a whole, reports: Average numbers of expanded clones were greater in CD8+ T cells than in CD4+.

Germline lookup yields CDR1 LNHNV and CDR2 YYDKDF (reference sequence). CDR3 size: 13 residues. Trimming at V came to 4 bases and at J to 7 bases, leaving 5 bases not matched to a gene. The clonotype comes from an adult with an advanced solid tumor such as melanoma, head and neck, liver or kidney cancer. The chain employs TRBV15 and TRBJ1-2; TRBD1 matches 8 bases. This specimen consisted of CD4+ or CD8+ T cells sorted from blood, obtained in a trial of the OX40 agonist ivuxolimab. Here the CDR3 reads CATSTDREAGYTF. The CDR3 nucleotides read TGTGCCACCAGCACGGACAGGGAGGCTGGCTACACCTTC.